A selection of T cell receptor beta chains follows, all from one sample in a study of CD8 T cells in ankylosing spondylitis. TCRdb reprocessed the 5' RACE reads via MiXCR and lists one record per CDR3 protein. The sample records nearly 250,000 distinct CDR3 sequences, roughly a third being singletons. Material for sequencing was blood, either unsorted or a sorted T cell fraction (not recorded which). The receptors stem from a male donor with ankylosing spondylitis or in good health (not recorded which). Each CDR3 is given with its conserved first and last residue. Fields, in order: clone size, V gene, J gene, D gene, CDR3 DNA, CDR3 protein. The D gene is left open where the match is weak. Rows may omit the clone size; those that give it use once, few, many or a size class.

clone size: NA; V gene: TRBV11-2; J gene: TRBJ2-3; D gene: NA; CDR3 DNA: TGTGCCAGCAGCTCCGCTAGCGCCTTAGGGCAGTATTTT; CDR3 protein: CASSSASALGQYF
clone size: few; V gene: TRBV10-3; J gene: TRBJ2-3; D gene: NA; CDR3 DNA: TGTGCCATCAGTGAACAGGATTATACGCAGTATTTT; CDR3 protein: CAISEQDYTQYF
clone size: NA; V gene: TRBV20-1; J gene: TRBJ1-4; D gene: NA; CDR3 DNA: TGCAGTCACGGGACCGCATCTAATGAAAAACTGTTTTTT; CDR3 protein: CSHGTASNEKLFF
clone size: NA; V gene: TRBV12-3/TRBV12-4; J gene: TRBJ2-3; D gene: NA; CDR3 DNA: TGTGCCAGCAGTTCGCCGACGGGCACAGATACGCAGTATTTT; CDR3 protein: CASSSPTGTDTQYF
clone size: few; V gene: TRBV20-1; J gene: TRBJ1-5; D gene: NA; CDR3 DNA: TGCAGTGCTAGAGAACAGTGGACAGCTAATCAGCCCCAGCATTTT; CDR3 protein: CSAREQWTANQPQHF
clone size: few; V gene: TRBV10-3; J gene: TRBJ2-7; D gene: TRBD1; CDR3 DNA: TGTGCCATCAGTGAGACACACGGACAGGGGCGGCGGTACTTC; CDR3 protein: CAISETHGQGRRYF
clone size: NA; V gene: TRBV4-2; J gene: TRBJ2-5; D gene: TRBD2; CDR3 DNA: TGTGCCAGCAGCCCCCAGGAGACGGGGGGGCATGAGACCCAGTACTTC; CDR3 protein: CASSPQETGGHETQYF
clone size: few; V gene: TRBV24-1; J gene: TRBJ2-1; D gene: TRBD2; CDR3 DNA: TGTGCCACCGAAACCGGGGGGGCCGAGAGCAATGAGCAGTTCTTC; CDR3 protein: CATETGGAESNEQFF
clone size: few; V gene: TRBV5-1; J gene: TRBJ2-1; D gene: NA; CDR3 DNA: TGCGCCAGCGGCTACCTTGGCAATGAGCAGTTCTTC; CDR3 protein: CASGYLGNEQFF
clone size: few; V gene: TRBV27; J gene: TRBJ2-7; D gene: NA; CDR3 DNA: TGTGCCAGCAGTTTATCGTGGGCCTACGAGCAGTACTTC; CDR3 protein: CASSLSWAYEQYF
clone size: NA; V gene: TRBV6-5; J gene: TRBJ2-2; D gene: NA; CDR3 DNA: TGTGCCAGCAGTTACGCCGGGGAGCTGTTTTTT; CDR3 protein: CASSYAGELFF
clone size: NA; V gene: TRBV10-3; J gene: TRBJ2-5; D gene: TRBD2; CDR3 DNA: TGTGCCATCAGTGTTGGAGCGGGGGGATCGGAGACCCAGTACTTC; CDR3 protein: CAISVGAGGSETQYF
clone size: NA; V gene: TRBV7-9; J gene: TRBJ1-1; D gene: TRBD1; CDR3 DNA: TGTGCCAGCAGGGGACAGGAGAACACTGAAGCTTTCTTT; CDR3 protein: CASRGQENTEAFF
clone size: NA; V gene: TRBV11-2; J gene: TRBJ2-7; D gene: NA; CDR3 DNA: TGTGCCAGCAGCTTCGCCGGGACAACGTACGAGCAGTACTTC; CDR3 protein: CASSFAGTTYEQYF
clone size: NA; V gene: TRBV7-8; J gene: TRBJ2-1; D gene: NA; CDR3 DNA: TGTGCCAGCAGCTTCCAGGGCGGTGAGCAGTTCTTC; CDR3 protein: CASSFQGGEQFF
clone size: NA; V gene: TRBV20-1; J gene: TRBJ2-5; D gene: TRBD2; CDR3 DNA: TGCAGTGCTAGAGATCTCATGCGGGGGCAAGAGACCCAGTACTTC; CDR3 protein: CSARDLMRGQETQYF
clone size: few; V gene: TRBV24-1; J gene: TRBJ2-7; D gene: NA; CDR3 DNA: TGTGCCACCAGTGACCGGACCTCGACAGCACCCTACGAGCAGTACTTC; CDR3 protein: CATSDRTSTAPYEQYF
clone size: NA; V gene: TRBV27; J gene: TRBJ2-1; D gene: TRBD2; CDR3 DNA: TGTGCCAGCAGTTTAAGCGGGGAAACCTACAATGAGCAGTTCTTC; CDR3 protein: CASSLSGETYNEQFF
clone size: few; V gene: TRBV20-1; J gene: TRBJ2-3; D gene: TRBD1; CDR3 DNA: TGCAGTGCTAGAACCCCCGGACAGGGATCAGATACGCAGTATTTT; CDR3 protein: CSARTPGQGSDTQYF
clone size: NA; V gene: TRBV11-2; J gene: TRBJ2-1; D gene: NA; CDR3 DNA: TGTGCCAGCAGCCTTCAGCGGGCCTCCTACAATGAGCAGTTCTTC; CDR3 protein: CASSLQRASYNEQFF
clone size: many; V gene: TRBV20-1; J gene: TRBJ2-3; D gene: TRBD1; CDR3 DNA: TGCAGTAAGACCTCGGGACAGGGAACAGATACGCAGTATTTT; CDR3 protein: CSKTSGQGTDTQYF
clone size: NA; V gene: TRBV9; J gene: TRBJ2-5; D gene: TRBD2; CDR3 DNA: TGTGCCAGCAGCGTAGGGGGGGGACGGCCAGCGGAGACCCAGTACTTC; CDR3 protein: CASSVGGGRPAETQYF
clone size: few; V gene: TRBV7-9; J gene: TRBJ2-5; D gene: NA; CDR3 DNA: TGTGCCAGCAGCTTATTGTGGGGAGAGACCCAGTACTTC; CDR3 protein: CASSLLWGETQYF
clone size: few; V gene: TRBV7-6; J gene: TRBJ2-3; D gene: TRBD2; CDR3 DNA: TGTGCCAGCAGCTTAGAAGGCGGGGGGGAGGCAGATACGCAGTATTTT; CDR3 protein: CASSLEGGGEADTQYF
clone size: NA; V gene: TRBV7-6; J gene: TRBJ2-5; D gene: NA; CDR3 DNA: TGTGCCAGCAGCTTGTCGAGGTTTACGGAGACCCAGTACTTC; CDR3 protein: CASSLSRFTETQYF
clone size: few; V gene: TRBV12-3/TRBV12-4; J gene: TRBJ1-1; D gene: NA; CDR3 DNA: TGTGCCAGCAGTTTAGCGCTCGACAGGACTGAAGCTTTCTTT; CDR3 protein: CASSLALDRTEAFF